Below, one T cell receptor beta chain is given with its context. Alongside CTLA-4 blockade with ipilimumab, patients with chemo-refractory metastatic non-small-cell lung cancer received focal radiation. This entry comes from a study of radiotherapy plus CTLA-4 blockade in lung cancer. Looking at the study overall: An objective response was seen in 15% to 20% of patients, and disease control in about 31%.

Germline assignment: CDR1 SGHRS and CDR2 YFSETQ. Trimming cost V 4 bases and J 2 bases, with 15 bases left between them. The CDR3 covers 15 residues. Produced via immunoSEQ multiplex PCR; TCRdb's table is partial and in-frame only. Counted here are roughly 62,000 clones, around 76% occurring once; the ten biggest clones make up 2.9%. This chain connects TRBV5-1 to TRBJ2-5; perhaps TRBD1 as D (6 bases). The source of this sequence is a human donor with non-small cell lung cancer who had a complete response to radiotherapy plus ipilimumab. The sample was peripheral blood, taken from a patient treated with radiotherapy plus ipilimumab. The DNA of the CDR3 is TGCGCCAGCAGCCAAGCCACAGGGCCTCAAGAGACCCAGTACTTC. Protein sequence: CASSQATGPQETQYF.